This passage covers 27 T cell receptor beta chains from one sample sequenced in a study. Treg sorting used a CD4+CD25+CD127-/low gate. Each CDR3 protein is one row after TCRdb ran MiXCR on the 5' RACE reads. Here the sample spans about 99 distinct CDR3 sequences, approximately 94% being singletons. Sequenced sample: Tregs sorted from a lymph node. The receptor set was obtained from a female donor with breast cancer.

Regarding this clonotype: This beta chain is a stray read from a library made for alpha chains; its abundance is not meaningful. The genes are TRBV7-2 and TRBJ1-1; D remains unclear. The CDR3 contains 13 residues. Germline V lookup: CDR1 SGHTA, CDR2 FQGNSA. Trimming took off 6 bases at V and 5 bases at J, with 13 bases between the two ends. CDR3 DNA sequence: TGTGCCAGCAGGCCTGACACTTTTACTGAAGCTTTCTTT. This gives the protein CASRPDTFTEAFF.

Worth noting for this clonotype: A library made for alpha chains picked up this beta chain off target, so its size means little. The chain recombines TRBV7-2 with TRBJ2-5, with 14 bases fitting TRBD2. V shed 5 bases and J 2 bases; nucleotides not matched to a gene: 4. The germline V gene has CDR1 SGHTA and CDR2 FQGNSA. The CDR3 spans 16 residues. DNA of the CDR3: TGTGCCAGCAGCCCAGGGACTAGCGGGAGTCAAGAGACCCAGTACTTC. This gives the protein CASSPGTSGSQETQYF.

A note on this clonotype: This beta chain represents an off-target read in a library built for alpha chains; its size is of limited meaning. The chain has TRBV6-2 or TRBV6-3 and TRBJ2-7; D unresolved. Germline CDR1 MNHEY, CDR2 SVGEGT. The CDR3 contains 14 residues. The germline V and J ends were trimmed by 4 bases and 3 bases, with 13 bases remaining between them. The CDR3 DNA sequence: TGTGCCAGCAGTTCCCATCCGACCTTCTACGAGCAGTACTTC. Encoded protein: CASSSHPTFYEQYF.

A note on this clonotype: This beta chain is an unintended read in a library built for alpha chains; its size means little. This chain links TRBV6-5 with TRBJ1-1, with TRBD1 as a possible D gene (5 bases). The CDR3 is 15 residues long. Deletions cut 6 bases from V and 3 bases from J, with 17 bases between. Per germline, CDR1 MNHEY and CDR2 SVGAGI. The chain's CDR3 is CASSNGGWGDTEAFF. The CDR3 nucleotides read TGTGCCAGCAGCAACGGGGGTTGGGGCGACACTGAAGCTTTCTTT.

Remarks on this clonotype: For a library built for alpha chains, this beta chain is a stray read; little rests on its size. The chain employs TRBV7-2 and TRBJ2-7; D not certain. The CDR3 covers 15 residues. V was trimmed by 4 bases and J by 1 base, leaving 14 bases between them. Per the germline V gene, CDR1 is SGHTA and CDR2 is FQGNSA. The CDR3 nucleotides read TGTGCCAGCAGCTCCATAGGGCTGGAGTCCTACGAGCAGTACTTC. It codes for CASSSIGLESYEQYF.

Remarks on this clonotype: This beta chain slipped into a library made for alpha chains as a stray read, so its size is not meaningful. The gene calls are TRBV5-6 and TRBJ2-1; no firm D call. Looked up from germline, CDR1 is SGHDT and CDR2 is YYEEEE. The V end lost 1 base, the J end lost 3 bases, and 8 bases lay between the germline ends. The CDR3 runs to 14 residues. CDR3 bases: TGTGCCAGCAGCTTGAGCCGGATCTACAATGAGCAGTTCTTC. It yields the protein CASSLSRIYNEQFF.

Note on this clonotype: Because this beta chain is a stray read in a library intended to capture alpha chains, its abundance should not be given much weight. The chain links TRBV4-2 to TRBJ1-1; no definite D call. Germline V gene data show CDR1 as LGHNA and CDR2 as YNFKEQ. The CDR3 is 15 residues long. The V gene lost 0 bases and the J gene lost 1 base, with 9 bases spanning the gap. CDR3 loop: CASSQDSAGNTEAFF. DNA of the CDR3: TGTGCCAGCAGCCAAGATTCGGCAGGGAACACTGAAGCTTTCTTT.

This clonotype was counted between two and nine times. This beta chain is a stray sequence in a library constructed for alpha chains; its clone size is not meaningful. V gene TRBV6-6 combines with J gene TRBJ2-4, with D perhaps matching TRBD2 (6 bases). Germline assignment: CDR1 MNHNY and CDR2 SVGAGI (reference sequence). The CDR3 runs to 15 residues. V shed 2 bases and J shed 6 bases, with 14 bases lying between them. CDR3 DNA sequence: TGTGCCAGCAGTTACATGCGGGGCCTTGGAAACATTCAGTACTTC. Translating it yields CASSYMRGLGNIQYF.

To note about this clonotype: This beta chain is a stray read from a library made for alpha chains; its abundance is not meaningful. The chain joins TRBV20-1 to TRBJ2-4, with 14 bases that match TRBD2. The CDR3 extends over 18 amino acids. Trimming cost V 5 bases and J 0 bases; bases outside gene matches: 9. From germline, CDR1 is DFQATT and CDR2 SNEGSKA (reference sequence). The CDR3 bases are TGCAGTGCTCACGGGACTAGCGGGAGTAAGTCAGCCAAAAACATTCAGTACTTC. It specifies CSAHGTSGSKSAKNIQYF.

Regarding this clonotype: The library was prepared for alpha chains; this beta chain is a stray read, so its frequency means little. The chain has TRBV7-3 and TRBJ1-1, with TRBD1 identical over 7 bases. This CDR3 has 15 amino acids. CDR1 is SGHTA and CDR2 is FQGTGA in the germline V gene. J lost 3 bases, V lost 0 bases, and 4 bases had no gene match. CDR3 nucleotide sequence: TGTGCCAGCAGCTTAACGATCCAGGGGGACACTGAAGCTTTCTTT. Its protein product is CASSLTIQGDTEAFF.

Regarding this clonotype: This beta chain lies outside the target of a library built for alpha chains; its clone size means little. The chain recombines TRBV3-1 with TRBJ2-1; 11 positions match TRBD2. The CDR3 spans 13 residues. With 4 bases clipped from V and 9 bases from J, the junction kept 2 bases outside the gene matches. The germline CDR1 and CDR2 sequences are LGHDT and YNNKEL (reference sequence). In nucleotides, the CDR3 is TGTGCCAGCAGCCGCGGGACTAGCGGTGAGCAGTTCTTC. Translation gives CASSRGTSGEQFF.

Notes on this clonotype: The size of this beta chain means little, since it is a stray read in a library made for alpha chains. This rearrangement joins TRBV5-1 to TRBJ2-2; maybe TRBD2 (5 bases). The germline V gene has CDR1 SGHRS and CDR2 YFSETQ. There are 15 residues in the CDR3. The V end lost 2 bases, the J end lost 6 bases, and 14 bases lay between the germline ends. The CDR3: CASSFSEGEAGELFF. The CDR3 bases are TGCGCCAGCAGCTTCTCCGAGGGCGAGGCCGGGGAGCTGTTTTTT.

A word on this clonotype: Since it is a stray read in a library aimed at alpha chains, this beta chain has a size that is not meaningful. The chain recombines TRBV13 with TRBJ1-1, with D maybe TRBD1 (6 bases). In germline, CDR1 is PRHDT, CDR2 FYEKMQ (reference sequence). Between the trimmed V and J ends, which lost 3 bases and 1 base, there was a span of 9 bases. This CDR3 contains 14 residues. CDR3 protein: CASSFAGANTEAFF. CDR3 nucleotide sequence: TGTGCCAGCAGCTTTGCAGGGGCGAACACTGAAGCTTTCTTT.

In the case of this clonotype: Within a library made for alpha chains, this beta chain is off target, and its count is uninformative. V gene TRBV9 combines with J gene TRBJ2-2; TRBD1 or TRBD2 may be the D gene (5 bases each). The V and J ends lost 1 base and 1 base respectively, with 17 bases between them. This CDR3 is 18 amino acids long. Germline CDR1 and CDR2: SGDLS and YYNGEE. CDR3 region: CASSVPGSGRGNTGELFF. CDR3 nucleotides: TGTGCCAGCAGCGTACCGGGCTCGGGACGCGGGAACACCGGGGAGCTGTTTTTT.

On this clonotype: This beta chain represents an off-target read in a library built for alpha chains; its size is of limited meaning. The V gene is TRBV6-1, the J gene TRBJ1-2; D not resolved. The length of the CDR3 is 12 residues. V gave up 4 bases and J gave up 8 bases, with 11 bases separating them. Germline-derived CDR1 and CDR2 are MNHNS and SASEGT. CDR3 nucleotide sequence: TGTGCCAGCAGTGGGCCGACGGGGGGCTACACCTTC. As protein: CASSGPTGGYTF.

About this clonotype: With the library built for alpha chains, this beta chain is off target and its frequency is not meaningful. The chain couples TRBV6-1 to TRBJ2-1; D perhaps matches TRBD1 (6 bases). The V end was cut by 3 bases, the J end by 14 bases, with 17 bases between. Germline V CDR1 and CDR2: MNHNS, SASEGT. The CDR3 consists of 13 residues. The CDR3 protein is CASSDGTLRGKFF. CDR3 coding DNA: TGTGCCAGCAGTGATGGGACACTCAGAGGGAAGTTCTTC.

Of note for this clonotype: With the library built for alpha chains, this beta chain is off target and its frequency is not meaningful. The chain is built from TRBV7-2 and TRBJ2-3, with D uncertain. The CDR3 is 15 amino acids. The V gene's germline CDR1 is SGHTA and CDR2 FQGNSA. The ends were cut back, 5 bases at V and 0 bases at J, with 12 bases in the middle. The CDR3 reads CASSLSYTSTDTQYF. The CDR3 DNA reads TGTGCCAGCAGCCTTTCGTACACTAGCACAGATACGCAGTATTTT.

About this clonotype: With the library built for alpha chains, this beta chain is off target and its frequency is not meaningful. The V and J genes are TRBV28 and TRBJ2-6; no clear D gene. Germline V gene lookup returns CDR1 MDHEN and CDR2 SYDVKM. The CDR3 loop spans 16 amino acids. The V end lost 5 bases, the J end lost 1 base, and 12 bases lay between the germline ends. The CDR3 DNA reads TGTGCCAGCAGTCCGACGAGTTTGTCTGGGGCCAACGTCCTGACTTTC. It encodes CASSPTSLSGANVLTF.

In regard to this clonotype: In a library made to pick up alpha chains, this beta chain is a stray read with a size that means little. The chain employs TRBV20-1 and TRBJ2-1, with D unresolved. Germline V gene lookup returns CDR1 DFQATT and CDR2 SNEGSKA (reference sequence). The CDR3 consists of 13 residues. The CDR3 region has the DNA TGCAGCGTGAGAAACCCCAACTACAATGAGCAGTTCTTC. Translation: CSVRNPNYNEQFF.

A note on this clonotype: Within a library made for alpha chains, this beta chain is off target, and its count is uninformative. This chain connects TRBV6-5 to TRBJ1-2, with D perhaps TRBD1 (6 bases). Germline lookup yields CDR1 MNHEY and CDR2 SVGAGI. The CDR3 contains 16 residues. Trimming stripped 6 bases from V and 2 bases from J, with 19 bases between. CDR3 amino acids: CASRSSSGTPNYGYTF. In nucleotides, the CDR3 is TGTGCCAGCAGATCTTCCTCCGGGACACCGAACTATGGCTACACCTTC.

On this clonotype: This beta chain lies outside the target of a library built for alpha chains; its clone size means little. This CDR3 reads CASSQEAPGGGATYEQYF. In nucleotides, the CDR3 is TGTGCCAGCAGCCAAGAGGCCCCAGGGGGGGGAGCCACCTACGAGCAGTACTTC. The gene calls are TRBV4-2 and TRBJ2-7; D possibly uses TRBD1 or TRBD2 (7 bases each). Trimming removed 0 bases from V and 2 bases from J, with 20 bases in between. The CDR3 is 18 residues long. CDR1 is LGHNA and CDR2 is YNFKEQ in the germline V gene.

Concerning this clonotype: The library was designed around alpha chains, so this beta chain is a stray read whose abundance carries little weight. The V gene is TRBV6-6, the J gene TRBJ2-2; no firm D call. The CDR3 loop spans 14 amino acids. V was shortened by 6 bases and J by 5 bases, with 13 bases between the two germline ends. Germline CDR1 is MNHNY and CDR2 is SVGAGI (reference sequence). The CDR3 loop reads CASRTSQATGELFF. In DNA form, the CDR3 reads TGTGCCAGCAGAACAAGCCAAGCTACCGGGGAGCTGTTTTTT.

About this clonotype: This beta chain is an off-target read within a library intended for alpha chains, so its frequency means little. The chain combines TRBV20-1 with TRBJ2-1; D may match TRBD1 or TRBD2 (5 bases each). Germline V lookup: CDR1 DFQATT, CDR2 SNEGSKA (reference sequence). CDR3 length: 16 amino acids. Between the trimmed V and J ends, which lost 5 bases and 0 bases, there was a span of 17 bases. The CDR3 nucleotides read TGCAGTGCTGATATCCGGGGCCTAAGCTCCTACAATGAGCAGTTCTTC. Protein: CSADIRGLSSYNEQFF.

A remark on this clonotype: This beta chain is an unintended read in a library built for alpha chains; its size means little. The CDR3 DNA is TGTGCCAGCAGCCAACAGGGCACCGGGGAGCTGTTTTTT. This translates into CASSQQGTGELFF. V usage is TRBV3-1 and J usage is TRBJ2-2; D might be TRBD1 (5 bases). The V end lost 2 bases, the J end lost 4 bases, and 5 bases lay between the germline ends. In germline, CDR1 is LGHDT, CDR2 YNNKEL (reference sequence). The CDR3 contains 13 residues.

In regard to this clonotype: This beta chain is off target for a library built for alpha chains, so its abundance means little. The chain joins TRBV29-1 to TRBJ2-3; TRBD1 aligns across 9 bases. Germline V CDR1 and CDR2: SQVTM, ANQGSEA. This CDR3 has 14 residues. V shed 6 bases and J 3 bases; nucleotides not matched to a gene: 7. CDR3 DNA sequence: TGCAGCGTGGCGACAGGGGGAGCAACAGATACGCAGTATTTT. Encoded protein: CSVATGGATDTQYF.

Remarks on this clonotype: This beta chain lies outside the target of a library built for alpha chains; its clone size means little. This chain joins TRBV19 and TRBJ1-5; the match to TRBD1 covers 7 bases. The CDR3 consists of 16 residues. Trimming at V came to 6 bases and at J to 0 bases, leaving 8 bases not matched to a gene. Germline CDR1 is LNHDA and CDR2 is SQIVND (reference sequence). The CDR3, as DNA: TGTGCCAGTAGGCACCGGGACAGCTATAGCAATCAGCCCCAGCATTTT. Amino acid sequence: CASRHRDSYSNQPQHF.

Concerning this clonotype itself: This beta chain turned up in a library designed for alpha chains; as an off-target read, its abundance says little. The V call is TRBV28, the J call TRBJ1-5, with 10 bases matching TRBD1. The V gene's germline CDR1 is MDHEN and CDR2 SYDVKM. V lost 8 bases, J lost 6 bases, and 13 bases stayed unmatched. This CDR3 is 16 amino acids long. DNA for the CDR3: TGTGCCAGCGAAGTCCTCCGGGACAGGGGAGGTCAGCCCCAGCATTTT. Amino acid sequence: CASEVLRDRGGQPQHF.